These 13 T cell receptor beta chains originate from one sample sequenced in a study of cytomegalovirus exposure and HLA in healthy donors. Profiling relied on immunoSEQ multiplex PCR, and the TCRdb table lists in-frame clones only, not all of them. The data contain around 300,000 clones, approximately 90% of them singletons. Sequences were obtained from PBMCs. These receptors were taken from a woman under 30 in good health and CMV-seronegative.

The chain joins TRBV10-1 to TRBJ2-7; 9 bases match TRBD2. The junction had 6 bases not matched to a gene; V was cut back by 7 bases and J by 2 bases. This CDR3 has 14 residues. Germline CDR1 WNHNN, CDR2 SYGVQD (reference sequence). The CDR3 region is CASNPTSGPYEQYF. The DNA of the CDR3 is TGCGCCAGCAATCCGACTAGCGGACCCTACGAGCAGTACTTC.

This chain connects TRBV28 to TRBJ2-5, with a possible D match to TRBD2 (6 bases). Germline V gene sequence: CDR1 MDHEN, CDR2 SYDVKM. The CDR3 covers 13 residues. V was cut by 5 bases and J by 5 bases, with 12 bases left in between. For the CDR3, the DNA is TGTGCCAGCAGTCCTCGGGGGTGGGAGACCCAGTACTTC. Translated: CASSPRGWETQYF. Full variable domain (outside the CDR3, taken from reference TRBV28 and TRBJ2-5): DVKVTQSSRYLVKRTGEKVFLECVQDMDHENMFWYRQDPGLGLRLIYFSYDVKMKEKGDIPEGYSVSREKKERFSLILESASTNQTSMYLCASSPRGWETQYFGPGTRLLVL.

V gene TRBV30 combines with J gene TRBJ1-1, with a tentative D call TRBD1 (6 bases). The germline V and J ends were trimmed by 0 bases and 7 bases, with 12 bases remaining between them. The CDR3 contains 13 residues. In germline, CDR1 is GTSNPN, CDR2 SVGIG (reference sequence). The CDR3 DNA sequence: TGTGCCTGGAGTGTAGGGGGTTTTAGTGAAGCTTTCTTT. Translating gives CAWSVGGFSEAFF. The full variable domain, completed using reference TRBV30 and TRBJ1-1, is SQTIHQWPATLVQPVGSPLSLECTVEGTSNPNLYWYRQAAGRGLQLLFYSVGIGQISSEVPQNLSASRPQDRQFILSSKKLLLSDSGFYLCAWSVGGFSEAFFGQGTRLTVV.

The rearrangement joins TRBV27 to TRBJ1-5, with D hard to call. Germline lookup yields CDR1 MNHEY and CDR2 SMNVEV (reference sequence). The CDR3 extends over 13 amino acids. V was shortened by 0 bases and J by 7 bases, with 7 bases between the two germline ends. DNA for the CDR3: TGTGCCAGCAGTTTATCCCTGAGACAGCCCCAGCATTTT. Translation: CASSLSLRQPQHF.

The V and J genes are TRBV27 and TRBJ2-7, with TRBD2 matching 7 bases. This CDR3 region has 15 residues. After removal of 2 bases from V and 7 bases from J, the junction contained 11 bases not matched to a gene. Looked up from germline, CDR1 is MNHEY and CDR2 is SMNVEV (reference sequence). DNA of the CDR3: TGTGCCAGCAGTTTAACTCGGGACTACCGATTGGAGCAGTACTTC. Its protein is CASSLTRDYRLEQYF.

The genes are TRBV5-1 and TRBJ1-4; TRBD1 matches at 7 bases. J was trimmed by 2 bases and V by 0 bases; bases with no gene match: 7. The CDR3 totals 17 residues. The germline CDR1 and CDR2 sequences are SGHRS and YFSETQ. The CDR3: CASSLGRGLRTNEKLFF. In DNA, the CDR3 is TGCGCCAGCAGCTTGGGAAGGGGGCTACGGACTAATGAAAAACTGTTTTTT.

V gene TRBV28 combines with J gene TRBJ2-7; perhaps TRBD2 as D (5 bases). V was clipped by 6 bases and J by 3 bases, with 18 bases between them. This CDR3 has 15 amino acids. CDR1 is MDHEN and CDR2 is SYDVKM in the germline V gene. The CDR3 DNA is TGTGCCAGCAGCCCCTCCTTTCGGACTTACTACGAGCAGTACTTC. Translation gives CASSPSFRTYYEQYF. The full variable domain, its missing parts supplied by reference TRBV28 and TRBJ2-7, is DVKVTQSSRYLVKRTGEKVFLECVQDMDHENMFWYRQDPGLGLRLIYFSYDVKMKEKGDIPEGYSVSREKKERFSLILESASTNQTSMYLCASSPSFRTYYEQYFGPGTRLTVT.

The CDR3 sequence is CASSSGGEQYF. The CDR3 coding sequence is TGTGCCAGCTCAAGCGGTGGCGAGCAGTACTTC. The chain carries TRBV11-3 and TRBJ2-7, with a weak D call TRBD2 (5 bases). Deletions cut 8 bases from V and 6 bases from J, with 11 bases between. The CDR3 length is 11 residues. Germline V gene data show CDR1 as SGHNT and CDR2 as YENEEA.

The CDR3 coding sequence is TGTGCCAGCAGCTTGACCCAATTAGCGGGCAGCTCCTACAATGAGCAGTTCTTC. It is translated as CASSLTQLAGSSYNEQFF. This chain links TRBV5-4 with TRBJ2-1, with TRBD2 identical over 7 bases. The germline gives CDR1 SGHNT, CDR2 YYREEE (reference sequence). The V segment lost 1 base and the J segment 0 bases; nucleotides outside the gene matches: 10. The length of the CDR3 is 18 residues.

This chain links TRBV5-1 with TRBJ1-2; 10 nucleotides line up with TRBD1. This CDR3 comprises 15 residues. In germline, CDR1 is SGHRS, CDR2 YFSETQ. The trim removed 4 bases at V and 4 bases at J, leaving 7 bases unmatched. The CDR3 region has the DNA TGCGCCAGCAGCCCCGGGACAGGGGTTTCCTATGGCTACACCTTC. Translation gives CASSPGTGVSYGYTF. The full variable domain, rest sourced from reference TRBV5-1 and TRBJ1-2, is KAGVTQTPRYLIKTRGQQVTLSCSPISGHRSVSWYQQTPGQGLQFLFEYFSETQRNKGNFPGRFSGRQFSNSRSEMNVSTLELGDSALYLCASSPGTGVSYGYTFGSGTRLTVV.

The chain's CDR3 is CASSGTSRIDTQYF. The CDR3 DNA is TGTGCCAGTAGTGGGACTAGTCGGATAGATACGCAGTATTTT. The V gene is TRBV19, the J gene TRBJ2-3; 8 positions agree with TRBD2. The V gene's germline CDR1 is LNHDA and CDR2 SQIVND (reference sequence). The CDR3 is 14 amino acids. J was trimmed by 5 bases and V by 5 bases; bases with no gene match: 6. Full variable domain (remainder filled in from reference TRBV19 and TRBJ2-3): DGGITQSPKYLFRKEGQNVTLSCEQNLNHDAMYWYRQDPGQGLRLIYYSQIVNDFQKGDIAEGYSVSREKKESFPLTVTSAQKNPTAFYLCASSGTSRIDTQYFGPGTRLTVL.

The rearrangement joins TRBV14 to TRBJ1-6, with a tentative D call TRBD1 (5 bases). V was clipped by 1 base and J by 8 bases, with 12 bases between them. CDR3 size: 15 residues. CDR1 SGHDN and CDR2 FVKESK come from the germline V gene. The CDR3, as DNA: TGTGCCAGCAGCCAAGCTCCCAGGGTGTATTCACCCCTCCACTTT. Translated: CASSQAPRVYSPLHF.

This sequence joins TRBV6-5 and TRBJ1-4; 9 nucleotides line up with TRBD1. Trimming cost V 7 bases and J 8 bases; bases outside gene matches: 5. This CDR3 is built from 13 residues. Germline CDR1 is MNHEY and CDR2 is SVGAGI. The DNA for the CDR3 is TGTGCCAGCACGGGACAGGGAGGGGAAAAACTGTTTTTT. Translated, it gives CASTGQGGEKLFF.